The 3 T cell receptor beta chains in this list originate from one sample, sequenced in a study of lymphopenia after photon versus proton radiotherapy. TCRdb's copy holds only in-frame clones and misses some; the assay was immunoSEQ multiplex PCR. The sample includes 60,000 to 75,000 clones, roughly 86% of them seen just once. Specimen: peripheral blood, collected from a patient treated with photon-based radiotherapy. These receptors were collected from a man aged 35 to 55 with gastric cancer.

The chain employs TRBV5-1 and TRBJ2-1, with TRBD1 matching over 9 bases. Germline CDR1 reads SGHRS; CDR2 reads YFSETQ. V was clipped by 4 bases and J by 4 bases; unmatched bases: 9. CDR3 size: 16 residues. CDR3: CASSPDPGQGYNEQFF. Written as DNA, the CDR3 is TGCGCCAGCAGCCCGGATCCGGGACAGGGTTACAATGAGCAGTTCTTC. Supplemented by reference TRBV5-1 and TRBJ2-1, the full variable domain reads KAGVTQTPRYLIKTRGQQVTLSCSPISGHRSVSWYQQTPGQGLQFLFEYFSETQRNKGNFPGRFSGRQFSNSRSEMNVSTLELGDSALYLCASSPDPGQGYNEQFFGPGTRLTVL.

This clone appeared a single time. V usage is TRBV29-1 and J usage is TRBJ1-1; 8 bases agree with TRBD1. V was clipped by 8 bases and J by 5 bases; unmatched bases: 13. This CDR3 comprises 14 residues. Germline V gene lookup returns CDR1 SQVTM and CDR2 ANQGSEA. This CDR3 reads CSSIAGQGRTEAFF. The CDR3 nucleotides are TGCAGCTCCATTGCCGGACAGGGTCGGACTGAAGCTTTCTTT.

V usage is TRBV5-4 and J usage is TRBJ2-5; D not resolved. Trimming left V 8 bases short and J 2 bases short, with 1 base between. In germline, CDR1 is SGHNT, CDR2 YYREEE (reference sequence). The CDR3 spans 9 residues. CDR3 loop: CASQETQYF. The CDR3 DNA reads as TGTGCCAGTCAAGAGACCCAGTACTTC.